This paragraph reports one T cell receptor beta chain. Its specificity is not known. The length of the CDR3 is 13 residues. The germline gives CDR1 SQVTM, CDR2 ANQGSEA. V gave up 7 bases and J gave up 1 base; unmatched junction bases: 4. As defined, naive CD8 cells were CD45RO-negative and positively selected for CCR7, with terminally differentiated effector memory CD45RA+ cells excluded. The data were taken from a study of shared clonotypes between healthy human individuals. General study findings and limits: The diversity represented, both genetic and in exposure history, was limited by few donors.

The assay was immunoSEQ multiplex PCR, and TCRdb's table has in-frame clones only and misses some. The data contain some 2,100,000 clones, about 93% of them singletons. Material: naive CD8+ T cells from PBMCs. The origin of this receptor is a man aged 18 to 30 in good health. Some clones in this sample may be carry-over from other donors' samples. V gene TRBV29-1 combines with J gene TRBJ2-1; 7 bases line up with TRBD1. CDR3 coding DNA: TGCAGCGAGGGGGCAGGTTCCTACAATGAGCAGTTCTTC. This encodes CSEGAGSYNEQFF.